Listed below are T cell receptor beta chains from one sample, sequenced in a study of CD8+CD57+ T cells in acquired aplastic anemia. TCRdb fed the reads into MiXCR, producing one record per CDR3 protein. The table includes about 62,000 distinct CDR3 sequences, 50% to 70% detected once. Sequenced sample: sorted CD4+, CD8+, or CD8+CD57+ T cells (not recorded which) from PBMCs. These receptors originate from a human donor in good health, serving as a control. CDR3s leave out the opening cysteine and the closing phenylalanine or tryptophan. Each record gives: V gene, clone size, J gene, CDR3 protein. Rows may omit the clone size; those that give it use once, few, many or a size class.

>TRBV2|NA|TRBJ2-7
ASSHGTSGSYEQY
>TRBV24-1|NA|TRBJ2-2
ATSDLDSLGLF
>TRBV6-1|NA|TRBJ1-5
ASSNFGDQPQH
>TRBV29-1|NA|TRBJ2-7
SVETRRYEQY
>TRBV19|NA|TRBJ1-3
ASTLPGTGNTIY
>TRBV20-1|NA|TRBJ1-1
SAPGQGTTKEAF
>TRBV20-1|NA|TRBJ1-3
SATDRVPSSSGNTIY
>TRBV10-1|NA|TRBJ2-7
ASSDTPYEQY
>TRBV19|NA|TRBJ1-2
ASSPSGNYGYT
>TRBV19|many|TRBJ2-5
ASSGRGGFGFQETQY
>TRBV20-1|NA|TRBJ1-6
SAKTGSSPLH
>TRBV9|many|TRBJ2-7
ASSFGTGVVYEQY
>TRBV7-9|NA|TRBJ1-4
ASSLTEKLF
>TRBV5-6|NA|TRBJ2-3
ASSPVDGIEDTQY
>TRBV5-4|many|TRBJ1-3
ASSLGGPGNTIY
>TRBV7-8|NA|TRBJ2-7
ASSQTSMQQY
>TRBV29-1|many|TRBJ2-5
SVGVLAGVGVRVETQY
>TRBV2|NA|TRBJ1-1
ASSDVGGNTEAF
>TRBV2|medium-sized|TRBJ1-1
ASSVSGVERTEAF
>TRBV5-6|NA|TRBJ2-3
ASSMGTSGTSTDTQY
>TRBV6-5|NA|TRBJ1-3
ASSSTGGIGNTIY
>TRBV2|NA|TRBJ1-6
ASFRDTISPLH
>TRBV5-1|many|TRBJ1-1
ASSFLLNTEAF
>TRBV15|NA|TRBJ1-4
ATSRELQDNEKLF
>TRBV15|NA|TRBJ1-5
ATSRDKASQPQH
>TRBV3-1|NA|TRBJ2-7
ASSQGPWTSGGYGAYEQY
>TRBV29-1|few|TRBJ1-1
SESSRGTVNTEAF
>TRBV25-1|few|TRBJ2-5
ASSVVGSETQY
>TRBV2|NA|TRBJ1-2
AGSGDSIGYGYT
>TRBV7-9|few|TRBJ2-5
ASSGDRDETQY
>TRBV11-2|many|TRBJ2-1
ASSLLRGGSGSGDEQF
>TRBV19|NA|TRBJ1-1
ASSLTQGTNTEAF
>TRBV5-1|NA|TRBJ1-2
ASSQDGLGQFEGYT
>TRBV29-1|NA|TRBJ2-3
SVIISGSGRKDTQY
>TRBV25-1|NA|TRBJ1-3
ASSVLGSGNTIY
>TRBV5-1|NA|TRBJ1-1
ASSLGSRGPTGTEAF
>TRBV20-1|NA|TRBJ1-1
SALRLGQAGAF
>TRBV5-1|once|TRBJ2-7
ASSWGAGKREQY
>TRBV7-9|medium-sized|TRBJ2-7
ASSLRDRSSYEQY
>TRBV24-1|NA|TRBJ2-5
ATSDAGTGMEETQY
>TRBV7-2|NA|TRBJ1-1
ASSLAGLGKDEAF
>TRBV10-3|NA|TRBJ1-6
AIRSGQGRSPLH
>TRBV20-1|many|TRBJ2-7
SAQTSRQFYEQY
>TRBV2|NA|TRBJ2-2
ASRYTGELF
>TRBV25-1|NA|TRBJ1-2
ASSESGLFYLCTGKGVGYGYT
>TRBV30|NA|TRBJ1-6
AWKRAGISYNSPLH
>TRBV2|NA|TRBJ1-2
ASSETNRAHYGYT
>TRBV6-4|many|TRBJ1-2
ASSADSSNYGYT
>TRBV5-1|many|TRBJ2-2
ASSLVRADTGELF